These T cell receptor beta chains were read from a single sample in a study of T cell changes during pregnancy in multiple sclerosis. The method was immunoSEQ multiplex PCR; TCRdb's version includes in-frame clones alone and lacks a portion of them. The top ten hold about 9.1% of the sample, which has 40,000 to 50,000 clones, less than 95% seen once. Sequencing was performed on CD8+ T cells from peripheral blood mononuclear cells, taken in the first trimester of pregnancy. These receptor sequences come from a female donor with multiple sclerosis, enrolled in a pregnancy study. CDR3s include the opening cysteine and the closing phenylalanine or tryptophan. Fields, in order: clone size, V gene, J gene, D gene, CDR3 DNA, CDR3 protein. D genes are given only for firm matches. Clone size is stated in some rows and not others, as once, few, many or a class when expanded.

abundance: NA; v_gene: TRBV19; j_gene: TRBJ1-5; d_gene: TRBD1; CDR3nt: TGTGCCAGTAGGAGATATGGGGGACAGACAAATCAGCCCCAGCATTTT; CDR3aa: CASRRYGGQTNQPQHF
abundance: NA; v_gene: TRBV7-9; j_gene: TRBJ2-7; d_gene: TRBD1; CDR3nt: TGTGCCAGCAGCGGTCTGGCAGGGGGCGACGAGCAGTACTTC; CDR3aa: CASSGLAGGDEQYF
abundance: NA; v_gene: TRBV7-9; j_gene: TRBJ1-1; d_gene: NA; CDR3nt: TGTGCCAGCAGCTCTCCCGACAGGACCAACACTGAAGCTTTCTTT; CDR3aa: CASSSPDRTNTEAFF
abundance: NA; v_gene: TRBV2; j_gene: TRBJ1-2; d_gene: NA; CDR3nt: TGTGTAAGCGGTGGCGATGGAGATGGCTACACCTTC; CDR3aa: CVSGGDGDGYTF
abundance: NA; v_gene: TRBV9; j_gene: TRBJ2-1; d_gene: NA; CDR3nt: TGTGCCAGCAGCGTAGAGGGGGTACTGGGTCGTGAGCAGTTCTTC; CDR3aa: CASSVEGVLGREQFF
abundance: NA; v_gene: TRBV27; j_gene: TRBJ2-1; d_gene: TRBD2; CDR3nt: TGTGCCAGCACGAGCGGGATTTACCAGATGAACAATGAGCAGTTCTTC; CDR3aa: CASTSGIYQMNNEQFF
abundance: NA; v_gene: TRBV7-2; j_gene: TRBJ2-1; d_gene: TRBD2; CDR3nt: TGTGCCAGCAGCTGGACTAGCGGGAACAATGAGCAGTTCTTC; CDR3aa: CASSWTSGNNEQFF
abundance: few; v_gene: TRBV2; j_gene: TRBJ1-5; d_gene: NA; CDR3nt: TGTGCCAGCAGTGTGGGGCAGGGACGGGGGAATCAGCCCCAGCATTTT; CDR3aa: CASSVGQGRGNQPQHF
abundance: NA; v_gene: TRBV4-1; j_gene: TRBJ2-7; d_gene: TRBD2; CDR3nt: TGCGCCAGCAGCCAAGAGACGGGAGGGCTGCGGGAGCAGTACTTC; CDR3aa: CASSQETGGLREQYF
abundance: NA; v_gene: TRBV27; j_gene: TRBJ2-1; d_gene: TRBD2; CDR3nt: TGTGCCAGCACTGGACTAGCGGGGTCCTACAATGAGCAGTTCTTC; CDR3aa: CASTGLAGSYNEQFF
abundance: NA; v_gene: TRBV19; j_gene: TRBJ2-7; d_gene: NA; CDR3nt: TGTGCCAGTAGTAGTCCGTTCGGGGGATCGGGCTACGAGCAGTACTTC; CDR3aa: CASSSPFGGSGYEQYF
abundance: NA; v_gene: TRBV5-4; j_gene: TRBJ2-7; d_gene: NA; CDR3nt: TGTGCCAGCAGCTCTGAGTACGAGCAGTACTTC; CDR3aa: CASSSEYEQYF
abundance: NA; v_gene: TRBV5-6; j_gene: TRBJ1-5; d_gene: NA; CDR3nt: TGTGCCAGCAGCTTGGCTGGGCAGTATAGCAATCAGCCCCAGCATTTT; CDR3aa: CASSLAGQYSNQPQHF
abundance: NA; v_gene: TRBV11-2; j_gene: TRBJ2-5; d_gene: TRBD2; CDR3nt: TGTGCCAGCAGCTTAGAGCTAGCGGGAGGTGGTGAGACCCAGTACTTC; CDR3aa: CASSLELAGGGETQYF
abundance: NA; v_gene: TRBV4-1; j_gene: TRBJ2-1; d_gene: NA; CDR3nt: TGCGCCAGCAGCCAAGAATCGTCCCTAAGCTCCTACAATGAGCAGTTCTTC; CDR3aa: CASSQESSLSSYNEQFF
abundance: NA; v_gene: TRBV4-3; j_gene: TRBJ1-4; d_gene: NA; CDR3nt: TGCGCCAGCAGCCAAGACGGTCCAACAACTAATGAAAAACTGTTTTTT; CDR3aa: CASSQDGPTTNEKLFF
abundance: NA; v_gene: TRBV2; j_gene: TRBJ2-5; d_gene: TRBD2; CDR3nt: TGTGCCAGCAGTCCCGGGACTAGCAGCGAGACCCAGTACTTC; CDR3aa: CASSPGTSSETQYF
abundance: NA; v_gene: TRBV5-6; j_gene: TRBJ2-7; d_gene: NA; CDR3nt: TGTGCCAGCAGCCTAAAAGGGGTCTACGAGCAGTACTTC; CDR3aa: CASSLKGVYEQYF
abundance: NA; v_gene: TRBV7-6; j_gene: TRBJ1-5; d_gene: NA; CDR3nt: TGTGCCACCGCTCGCGGGGCCGGTAGCAATCAGCCCCAGCATTTT; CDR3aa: CATARGAGSNQPQHF
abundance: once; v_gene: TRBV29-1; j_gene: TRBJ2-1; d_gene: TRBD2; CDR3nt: TGCAGCGTTGAGGGCAGCCCGGGACTATCGTCGAGTGAGCAGTTCTTC; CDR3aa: CSVEGSPGLSSSEQFF
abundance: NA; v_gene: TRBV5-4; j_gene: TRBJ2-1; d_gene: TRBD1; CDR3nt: TGTGCCAGCAGGCTCCAGGGACAGGGGTACAATGAGCAGTTCTTC; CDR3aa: CASRLQGQGYNEQFF
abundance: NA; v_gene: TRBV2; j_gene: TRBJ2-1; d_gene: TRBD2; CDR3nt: TGTGCCAGCAGTGCGCTGAGACGGGAGGTCGTCGATGAGCAGTTCTTC; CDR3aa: CASSALRREVVDEQFF
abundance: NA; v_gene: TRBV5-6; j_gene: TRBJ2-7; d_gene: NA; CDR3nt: TGTGCCAGCAGTGTAACAGACGAGCAGTACTTC; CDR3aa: CASSVTDEQYF
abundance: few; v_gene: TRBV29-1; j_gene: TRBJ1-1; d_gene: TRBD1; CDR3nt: TGCAGCGTTCGGGACAGGGAAGGCACTGAAGCTTTCTTT; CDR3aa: CSVRDREGTEAFF
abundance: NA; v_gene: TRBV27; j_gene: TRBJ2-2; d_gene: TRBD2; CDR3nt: TGTGCCAGCACCGGGGGGATAGTGGCCGGGGAGCTGTTTTTT; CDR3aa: CASTGGIVAGELFF
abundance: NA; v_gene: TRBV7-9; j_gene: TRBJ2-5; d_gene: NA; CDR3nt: TGTGCCAGCAGCTACACCGGGACAATGGAGACCCAGTACTTC; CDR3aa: CASSYTGTMETQYF
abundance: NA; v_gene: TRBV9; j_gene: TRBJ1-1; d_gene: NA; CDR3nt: TGTGCCAGCAGCCCACTAACTATCGCTTCGAACACTGAAGCTTTCTTT; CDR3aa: CASSPLTIASNTEAFF
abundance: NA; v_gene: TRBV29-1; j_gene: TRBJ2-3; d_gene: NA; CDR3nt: TGCAGCGTTGCAGGGGCTGGGACAGATACGCAGTATTTT; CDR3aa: CSVAGAGTDTQYF
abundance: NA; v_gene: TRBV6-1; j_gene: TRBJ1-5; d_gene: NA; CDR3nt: TGTGCCAGCAGTGACAGCAGAGGGAGCAATCAGCCCCAGCATTTT; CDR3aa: CASSDSRGSNQPQHF
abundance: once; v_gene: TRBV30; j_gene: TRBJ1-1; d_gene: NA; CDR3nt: TGTGCCTGGAGTGTAGTCCCCGGCACTGAAGCTTTCTTT; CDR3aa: CAWSVVPGTEAFF
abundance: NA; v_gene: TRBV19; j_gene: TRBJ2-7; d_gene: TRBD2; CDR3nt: TGTGCCAGTAGTATCGCGGGAGGTAACTACGAGCAGTACTTC; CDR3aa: CASSIAGGNYEQYF
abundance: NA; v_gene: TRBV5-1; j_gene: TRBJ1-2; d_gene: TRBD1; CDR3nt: TGCGCCAGCAGCAGTGCAGGGGGCGCAAACCCGTACTCTGGCTACACCTTC; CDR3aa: CASSSAGGANPYSGYTF
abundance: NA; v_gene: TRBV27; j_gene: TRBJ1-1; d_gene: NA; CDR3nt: TGTGCCAGCAGTTTATCGCCCAACCTGAGGACTGAAGCTTTCTTT; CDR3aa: CASSLSPNLRTEAFF
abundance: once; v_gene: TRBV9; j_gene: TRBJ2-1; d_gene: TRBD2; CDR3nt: TGTGCCAGCAGCGTAGCTTTGCGGGGGGTTGATGGTGAGCAGTTCTTC; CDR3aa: CASSVALRGVDGEQFF
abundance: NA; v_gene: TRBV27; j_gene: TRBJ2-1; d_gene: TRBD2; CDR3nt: TGTGCCAGCAGTTTATCACAAGCGGGAGGGCCACTTGAGCAGTTCTTC; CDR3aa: CASSLSQAGGPLEQFF
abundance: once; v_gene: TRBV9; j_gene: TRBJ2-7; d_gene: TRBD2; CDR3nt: TGTGCCAGCAGCGTAGGGGGAGGGATAGTCTACGAGCAGTACTTC; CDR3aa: CASSVGGGIVYEQYF
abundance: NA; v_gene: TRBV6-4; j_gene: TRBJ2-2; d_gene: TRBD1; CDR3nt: TGTGCCAGCAGTAACGGGACAGAGAACACCGGGGAGCTGTTTTTT; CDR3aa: CASSNGTENTGELFF
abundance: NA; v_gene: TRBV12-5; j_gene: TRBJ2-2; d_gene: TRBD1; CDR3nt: TGTGCTAGTGGTTTGTTTAGGACAGGTGGTTCCGGGGAGCTGTTTTTT; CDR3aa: CASGLFRTGGSGELFF
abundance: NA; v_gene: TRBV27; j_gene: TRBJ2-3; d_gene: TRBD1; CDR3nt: TGTGCCAGCATTCTACGGACAGGGCGCACAGATACGCAGTATTTT; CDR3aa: CASILRTGRTDTQYF
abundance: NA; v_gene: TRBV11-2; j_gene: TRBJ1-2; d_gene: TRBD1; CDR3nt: TGTGCCAGCAGCTTAGAACCTCCGGGACAGGGAACGGGCTACACCTTC; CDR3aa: CASSLEPPGQGTGYTF
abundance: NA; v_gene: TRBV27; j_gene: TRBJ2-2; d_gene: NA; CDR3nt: TGTGCCAGCAGTCTCGGACTGAAGAACACCGGGGAGCTGTTTTTT; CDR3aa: CASSLGLKNTGELFF
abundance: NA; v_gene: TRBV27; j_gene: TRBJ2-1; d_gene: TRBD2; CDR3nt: TGTGCCAGCAGTTTCGAAGGACTAGCGGGGGTCAATGAGCAGTTCTTC; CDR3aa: CASSFEGLAGVNEQFF
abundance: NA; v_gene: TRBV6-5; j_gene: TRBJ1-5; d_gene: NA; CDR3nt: TGTGCCAGCAGCCAGACAGTTTATAGCAATCAGCCCCAGCATTTT; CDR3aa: CASSQTVYSNQPQHF